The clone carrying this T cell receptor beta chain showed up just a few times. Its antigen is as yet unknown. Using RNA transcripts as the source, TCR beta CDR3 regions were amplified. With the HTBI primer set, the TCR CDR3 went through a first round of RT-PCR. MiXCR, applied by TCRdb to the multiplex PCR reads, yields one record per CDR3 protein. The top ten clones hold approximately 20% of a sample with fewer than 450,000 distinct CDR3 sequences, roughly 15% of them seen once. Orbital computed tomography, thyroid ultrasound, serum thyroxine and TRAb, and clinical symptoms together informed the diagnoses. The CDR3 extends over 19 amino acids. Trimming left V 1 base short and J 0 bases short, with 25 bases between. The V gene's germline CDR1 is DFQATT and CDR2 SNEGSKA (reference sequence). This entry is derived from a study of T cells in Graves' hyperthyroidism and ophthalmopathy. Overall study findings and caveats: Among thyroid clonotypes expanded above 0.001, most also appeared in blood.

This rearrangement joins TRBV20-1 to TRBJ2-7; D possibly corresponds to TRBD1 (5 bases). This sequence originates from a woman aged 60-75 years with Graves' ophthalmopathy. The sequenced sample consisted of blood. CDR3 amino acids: CSARAPEGQGGVSSYEQYF. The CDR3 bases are TGCAGTGCTAGAGCCCCCGAAGGGCAGGGTGGCGTAAGCTCCTACGAGCAGTACTTC.